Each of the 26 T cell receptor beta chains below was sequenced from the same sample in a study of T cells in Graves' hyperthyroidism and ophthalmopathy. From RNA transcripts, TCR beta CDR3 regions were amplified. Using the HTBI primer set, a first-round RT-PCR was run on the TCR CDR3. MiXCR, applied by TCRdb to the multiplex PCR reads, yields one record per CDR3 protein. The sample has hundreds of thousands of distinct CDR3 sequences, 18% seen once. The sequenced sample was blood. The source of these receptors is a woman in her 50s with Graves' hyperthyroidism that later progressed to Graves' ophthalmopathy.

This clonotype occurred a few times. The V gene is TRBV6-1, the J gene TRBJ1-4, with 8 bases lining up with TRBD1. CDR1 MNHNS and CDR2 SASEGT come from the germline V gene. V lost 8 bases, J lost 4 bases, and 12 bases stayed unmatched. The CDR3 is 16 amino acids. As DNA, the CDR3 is TGTGCCAGCTCCGGACAGGGAGGGAATTTTAATGAAAAACTGTTTTTT. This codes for CASSGQGGNFNEKLFF.

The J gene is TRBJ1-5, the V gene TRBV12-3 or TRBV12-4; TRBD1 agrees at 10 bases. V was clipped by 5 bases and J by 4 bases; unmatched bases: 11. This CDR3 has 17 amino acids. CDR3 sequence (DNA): TGTGCCAGCAGTCTCCCCGGGACAGGGGCACTAAATCAGCCCCAGCATTTT. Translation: CASSLPGTGALNQPQHF.

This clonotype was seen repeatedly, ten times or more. CDR3: CSAQSPQGSSYEQYF. The CDR3 bases are TGCAGTGCCCAGAGCCCCCAGGGGTCGTCCTACGAGCAGTACTTC. J is TRBJ2-7 and V is TRBV20-1; TRBD1 is a possible D gene (6 bases). V lost 6 bases, J lost 1 base, and 19 bases lay in between. The CDR3 is 15 residues long. CDR1 and CDR2 from the germline V gene are DFQATT and SNEGSKA (reference sequence).

CDR3 coding DNA: TGCAGTGCTAGAGATGGCGGTAATGAGCAGTTCTTC. This sequence encodes CSARDGGNEQFF. The chain is built from TRBV20-1 and TRBJ2-1; D is uncertain. Germline CDR1 reads DFQATT; CDR2 reads SNEGSKA (reference sequence). This CDR3 region has 12 residues. V was cut by 0 bases and J by 7 bases, with 7 bases left in between.

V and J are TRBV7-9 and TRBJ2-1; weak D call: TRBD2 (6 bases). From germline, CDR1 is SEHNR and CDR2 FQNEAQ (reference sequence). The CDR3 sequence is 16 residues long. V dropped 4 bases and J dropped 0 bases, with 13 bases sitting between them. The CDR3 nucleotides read TGTGCCAGCAGCTCCCCGGGGGAGAGCTCCTACAATGAGCAGTTCTTC. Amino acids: CASSSPGESSYNEQFF.

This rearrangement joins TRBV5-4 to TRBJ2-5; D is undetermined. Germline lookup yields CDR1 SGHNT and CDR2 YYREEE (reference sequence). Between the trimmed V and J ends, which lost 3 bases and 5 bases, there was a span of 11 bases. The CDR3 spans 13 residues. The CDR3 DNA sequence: TGTGCCAGCAGCTCCCCCCCGGGTGAGACCCAGTACTTC. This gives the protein CASSSPPGETQYF.

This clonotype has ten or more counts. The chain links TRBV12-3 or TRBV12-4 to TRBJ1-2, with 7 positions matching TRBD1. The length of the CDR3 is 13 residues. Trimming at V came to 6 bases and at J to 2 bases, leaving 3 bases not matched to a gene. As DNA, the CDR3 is TGTGCCAGCAGACCGGGACAGAACTATGGCTACACCTTC. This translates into CASRPGQNYGYTF.

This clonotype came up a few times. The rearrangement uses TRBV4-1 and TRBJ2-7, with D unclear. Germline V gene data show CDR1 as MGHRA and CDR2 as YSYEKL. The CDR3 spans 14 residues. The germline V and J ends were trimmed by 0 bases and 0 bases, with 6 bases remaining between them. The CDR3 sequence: CASSQDPVSYEQYF. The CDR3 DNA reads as TGCGCCAGCAGCCAAGATCCCGTCTCCTACGAGCAGTACTTC.

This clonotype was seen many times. The CDR3 bases are TGTGCCAGCAGCTTAGATGGAGGCCACGAGCAGTACTTC. Translation gives CASSLDGGHEQYF. The chain carries TRBV7-6 and TRBJ2-7; weak D call: TRBD2 (5 bases). Germline CDR1 reads SGHVS; CDR2 reads FNYEAQ. This CDR3 has 13 residues. Trimming shortened V by 1 base and J by 5 bases, and 9 bases separated the two germline ends.

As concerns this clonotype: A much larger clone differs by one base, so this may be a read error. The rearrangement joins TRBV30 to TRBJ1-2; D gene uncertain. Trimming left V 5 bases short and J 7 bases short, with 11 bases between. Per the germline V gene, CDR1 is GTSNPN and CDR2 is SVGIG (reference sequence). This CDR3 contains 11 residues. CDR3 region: CAWGEGLGYTF. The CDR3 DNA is TGTGCCTGGGGAGAGGGTCTTGGCTACACCTTC. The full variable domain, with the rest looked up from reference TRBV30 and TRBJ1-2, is SQTIHQWPATLVQPVGSPLSLECTVEGTSNPNLYWYRQAAGRGLQLLFYSVGIGQISSEVPQNLSASRPQDRQFILSSKKLLLSDSGFYLCAWGEGLGYTFGSGTRLTVV.

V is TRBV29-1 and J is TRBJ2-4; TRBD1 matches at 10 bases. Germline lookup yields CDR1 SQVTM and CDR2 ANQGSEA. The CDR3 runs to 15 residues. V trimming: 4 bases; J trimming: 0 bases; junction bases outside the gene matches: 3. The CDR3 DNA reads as TGCAGCGTTGTCGGACAGGGGGTAGCCAAAAACATTCAGTACTTC. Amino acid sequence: CSVVGQGVAKNIQYF.

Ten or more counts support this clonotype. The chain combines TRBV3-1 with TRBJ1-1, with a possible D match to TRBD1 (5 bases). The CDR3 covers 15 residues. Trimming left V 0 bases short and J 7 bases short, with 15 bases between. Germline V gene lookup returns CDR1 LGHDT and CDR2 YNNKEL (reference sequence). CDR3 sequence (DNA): TGTGCCAGCAGCCAAGATATGGGGGGGATCGGTGAAGCTTTCTTT. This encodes CASSQDMGGIGEAFF.

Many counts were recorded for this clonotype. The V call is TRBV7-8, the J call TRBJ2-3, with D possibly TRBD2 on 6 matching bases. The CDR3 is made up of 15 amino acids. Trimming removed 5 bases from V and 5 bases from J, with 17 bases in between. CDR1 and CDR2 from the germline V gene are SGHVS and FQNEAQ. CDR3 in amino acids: CASSVLARRGDTQYF. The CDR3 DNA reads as TGTGCCAGCAGCGTCCTAGCGCGGAGGGGAGATACGCAGTATTTT.

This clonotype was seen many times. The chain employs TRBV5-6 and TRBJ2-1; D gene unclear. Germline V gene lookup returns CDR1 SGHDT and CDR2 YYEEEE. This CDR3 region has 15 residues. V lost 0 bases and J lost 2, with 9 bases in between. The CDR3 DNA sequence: TGTGCCAGCAGCTTGGCCCCCAGTCCCTACAATGAGCAGTTCTTC. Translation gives CASSLAPSPYNEQFF.

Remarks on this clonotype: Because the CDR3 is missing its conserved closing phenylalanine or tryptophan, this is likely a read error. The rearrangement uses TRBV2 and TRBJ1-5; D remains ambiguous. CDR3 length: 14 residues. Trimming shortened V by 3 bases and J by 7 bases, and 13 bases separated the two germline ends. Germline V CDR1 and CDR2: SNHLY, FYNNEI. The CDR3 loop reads CASSDPVGRQPQHL. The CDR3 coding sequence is TGTGCCAGCAGTGATCCTGTGGGGAGGCAGCCCCAGCATCTT.

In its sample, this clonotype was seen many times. The CDR3 is CASSLRDRANRGMNTEAFF. The CDR3 DNA follows: TGTGCCAGCAGCTTGCGGGACAGAGCCAACCGGGGAATGAACACTGAAGCTTTCTTT. This chain connects TRBV12-3 or TRBV12-4 to TRBJ1-1; 7 nucleotides line up with TRBD1. The CDR3 covers 19 residues. Losses at the gene ends were 6 bases for V and 0 bases for J; bases not matched to a gene: 19.

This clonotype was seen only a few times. CDR3 loop: CASSHRQGRGTYEQYF. DNA for the CDR3: TGTGCCAGCAGCCACCGACAGGGGAGAGGCACCTACGAGCAGTACTTC. The chain joins TRBV14 to TRBJ2-7; 8 bases map to TRBD1. Germline V gives CDR1 SGHDN, CDR2 FVKESK. The CDR3 is 16 amino acids. Trimming cost V 3 bases and J 2 bases; bases outside gene matches: 9.

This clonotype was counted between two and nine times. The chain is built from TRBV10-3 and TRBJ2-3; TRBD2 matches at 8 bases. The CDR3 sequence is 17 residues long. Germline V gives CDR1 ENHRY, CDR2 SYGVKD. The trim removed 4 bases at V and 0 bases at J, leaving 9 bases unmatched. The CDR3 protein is CAISALAGGLSTDTQYF. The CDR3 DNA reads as TGTGCCATCAGTGCTCTGGCGGGGGGTCTTAGCACAGATACGCAGTATTTT.

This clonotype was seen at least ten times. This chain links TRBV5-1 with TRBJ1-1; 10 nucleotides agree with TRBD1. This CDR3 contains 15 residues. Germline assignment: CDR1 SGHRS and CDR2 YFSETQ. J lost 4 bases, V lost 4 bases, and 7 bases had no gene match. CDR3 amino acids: CASSGGQGVGTEAFF. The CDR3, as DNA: TGCGCCAGCAGCGGAGGACAGGGGGTCGGCACTGAAGCTTTCTTT.

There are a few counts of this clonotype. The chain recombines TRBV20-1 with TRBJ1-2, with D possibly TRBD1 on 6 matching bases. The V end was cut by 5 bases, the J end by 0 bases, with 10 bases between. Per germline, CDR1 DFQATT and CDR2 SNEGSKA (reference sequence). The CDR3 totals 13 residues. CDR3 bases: TGCAGTGCTGGCCGGACAGCTAACTATGGCTACACCTTC. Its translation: CSAGRTANYGYTF.

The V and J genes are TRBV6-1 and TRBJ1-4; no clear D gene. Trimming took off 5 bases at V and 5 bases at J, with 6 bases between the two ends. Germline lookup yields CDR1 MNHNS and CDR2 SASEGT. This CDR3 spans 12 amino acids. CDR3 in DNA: TGTGCCAGCAGTCAGAACAATGAAAAACTGTTTTTT. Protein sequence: CASSQNNEKLFF.

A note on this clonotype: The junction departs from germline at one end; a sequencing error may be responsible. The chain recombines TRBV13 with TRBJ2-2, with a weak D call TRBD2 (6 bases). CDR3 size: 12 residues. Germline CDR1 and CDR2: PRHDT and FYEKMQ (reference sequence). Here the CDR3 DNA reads TGTGTCAGCAGCTTAGCGGAGGCAGAGCTGTTTTTT. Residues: CVSSLAEAELFF. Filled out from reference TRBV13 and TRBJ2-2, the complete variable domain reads AAGVIQSPRHLIKEKRETATLKCYPIPRHDTVYWYQQGPGQDPQFLISFYEKMQSDKGSIPDRFSAQQFSDYHSELNMSSLELGDSALYFCVSSLAEAELFFGEGSRLTVL.

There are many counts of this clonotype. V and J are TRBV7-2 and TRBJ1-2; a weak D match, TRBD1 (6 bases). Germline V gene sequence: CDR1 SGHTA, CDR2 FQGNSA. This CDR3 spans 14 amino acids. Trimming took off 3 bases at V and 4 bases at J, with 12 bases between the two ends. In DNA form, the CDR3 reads TGTGCCAGCAGCTTTGCCAGGGGTGGCTATGGCTACACCTTC. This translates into CASSFARGGYGYTF.

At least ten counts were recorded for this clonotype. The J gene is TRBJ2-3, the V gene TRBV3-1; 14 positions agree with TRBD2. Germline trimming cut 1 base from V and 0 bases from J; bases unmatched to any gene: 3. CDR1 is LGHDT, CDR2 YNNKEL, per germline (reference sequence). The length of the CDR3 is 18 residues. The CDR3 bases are TGTGCCAGCAGCCAAGGACTAGCGGGGGGGCGGAGCACAGATACGCAGTATTTT. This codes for CASSQGLAGGRSTDTQYF.

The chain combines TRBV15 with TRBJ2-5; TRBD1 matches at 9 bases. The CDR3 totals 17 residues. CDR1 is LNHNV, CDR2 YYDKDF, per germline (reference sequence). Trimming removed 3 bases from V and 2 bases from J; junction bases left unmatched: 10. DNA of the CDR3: TGTGCCACCAGCAGTCGCGGACAGGGGAGCCCACAAGAGACCCAGTACTTC. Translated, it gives CATSSRGQGSPQETQYF.

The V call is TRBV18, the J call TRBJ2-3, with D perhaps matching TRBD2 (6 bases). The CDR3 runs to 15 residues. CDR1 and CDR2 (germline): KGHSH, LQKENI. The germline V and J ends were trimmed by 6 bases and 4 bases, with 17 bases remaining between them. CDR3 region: CASSPGPWGADTQYF. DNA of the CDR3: TGTGCCAGCTCTCCGGGCCCTTGGGGGGCAGATACGCAGTATTTT.